This TCR beta chain emerged from a study of blood T cell repertoires in COVID-19. Turning to the study itself: Specimens from acute and convalescent COVID-19 originated in the United States, Italy and Spain.

Everyone who took part was roughly 18 to 89 years old, and they came from about two dozen US areas. Self-reported history from a screening survey and questionnaire set each donor's cohort. Trimming took off 6 bases at V and 2 bases at J, with 10 bases between the two ends. The length of the CDR3 is 14 residues. Germline assignment: CDR1 MNHEY and CDR2 SVGEGT. Authors' processing steps: Reference gene primers were amplified, and this amplification served to estimate nucleated cell counts. Measured with immunoSEQ multiplex PCR; TCRdb has only the in-frame clones, and not every one. D and trimming were read from the DNA, whereas the V and J calls and clone size are those reported in that table. The sample has fewer than 350,000 clones; just over 90% are singletons.

This TCR was sampled from a woman aged 40 to 49 with acute COVID-19. The source material was PBMCs or T cells enriched from blood (not recorded which). The chain has TRBV6-2 or TRBV6-3 and TRBJ2-2; possibly TRBD1 for D (5 bases). CDR3 in DNA: TGTGCCAGCAGCTTCGACAGAAACACCGGGGAGCTGTTTTTT. Residues: CASSFDRNTGELFF.